This record looks at one T cell receptor (beta chain) sequence and its context. The CDR3 is 15 residues long. Trimming removed 8 bases from V and 3 bases from J; junction bases left unmatched: 12. CDR1 is SNHLY and CDR2 is FYNNEI in the germline V gene. One entry per CDR3 protein, called by TCRdb with MiXCR from the 5' RACE reads. Here the sample spans some 82,000 distinct CDR3 sequences, roughly 5% being singletons. These data come from a study of T cells of healthy individuals. The chain has TRBV2 and TRBJ2-7; 8 bases line up with TRBD1. The sequence was obtained from a female donor in good health. For the CDR3, the DNA is TGTGCCAGCTCGCCCCGGACAGGGACGAGCTACGAGCAGTACTTC. Translating gives CASSPRTGTSYEQYF.